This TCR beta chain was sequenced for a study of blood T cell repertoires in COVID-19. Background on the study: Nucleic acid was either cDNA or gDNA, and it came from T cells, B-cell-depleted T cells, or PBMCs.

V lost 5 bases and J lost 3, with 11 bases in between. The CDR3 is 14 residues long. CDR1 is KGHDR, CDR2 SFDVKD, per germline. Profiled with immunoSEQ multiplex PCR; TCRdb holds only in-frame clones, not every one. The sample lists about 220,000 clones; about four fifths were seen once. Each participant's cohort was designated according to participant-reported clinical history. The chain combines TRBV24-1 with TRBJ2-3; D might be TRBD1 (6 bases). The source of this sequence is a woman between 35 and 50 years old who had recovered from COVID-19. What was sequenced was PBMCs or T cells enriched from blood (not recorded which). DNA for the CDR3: TGTGCCACCAGTGGGGGGACATGGACAGATACGCAGTATTTT. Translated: CATSGGTWTDTQYF.